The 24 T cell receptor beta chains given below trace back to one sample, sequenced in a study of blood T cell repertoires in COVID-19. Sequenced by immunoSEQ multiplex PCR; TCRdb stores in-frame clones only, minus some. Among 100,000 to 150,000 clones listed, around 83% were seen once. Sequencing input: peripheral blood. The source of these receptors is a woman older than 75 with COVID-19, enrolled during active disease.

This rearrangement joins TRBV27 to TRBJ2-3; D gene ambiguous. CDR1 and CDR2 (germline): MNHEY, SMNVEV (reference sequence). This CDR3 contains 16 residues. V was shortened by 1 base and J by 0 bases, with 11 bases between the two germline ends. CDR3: CASSLFSEISTDTQYF. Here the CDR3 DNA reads TGTGCCAGCAGTTTATTTAGTGAAATTAGCACAGATACGCAGTATTTT.

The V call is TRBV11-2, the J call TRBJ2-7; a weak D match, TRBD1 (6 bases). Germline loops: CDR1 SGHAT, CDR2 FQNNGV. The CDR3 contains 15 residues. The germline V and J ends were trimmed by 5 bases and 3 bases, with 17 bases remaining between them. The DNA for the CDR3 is TGTGCCAGCAGCGACCTAATCAGGGGTGTCTACGAGCAGTACTTC. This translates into CASSDLIRGVYEQYF.

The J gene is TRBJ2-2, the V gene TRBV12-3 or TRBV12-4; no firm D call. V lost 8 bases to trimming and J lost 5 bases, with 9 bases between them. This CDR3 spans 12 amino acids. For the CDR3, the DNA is TGTGCCAGCCAGGTTGTGACCGGGGAGCTGTTTTTT. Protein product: CASQVVTGELFF.

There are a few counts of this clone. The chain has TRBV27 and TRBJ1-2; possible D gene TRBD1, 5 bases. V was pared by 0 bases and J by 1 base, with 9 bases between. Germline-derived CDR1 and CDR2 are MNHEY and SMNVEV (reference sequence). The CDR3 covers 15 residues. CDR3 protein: CASSLSTGGNYGYTF. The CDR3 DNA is TGTGCCAGCAGTTTATCAACCGGGGGTAACTATGGCTACACCTTC.

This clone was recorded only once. The CDR3 region has the DNA TGTGCCAGCAGTTTATTCTCCGCGGCGACAGCCGTGAACACTGAAGCTTTCTTT. Its translation: CASSLFSAATAVNTEAFF. The genes are TRBV27 and TRBJ1-1; a weak D match, TRBD1 (5 bases). V was clipped by 1 base and J by 0 bases, with 18 bases between them. Germline V CDR1 and CDR2: MNHEY, SMNVEV (reference sequence). This CDR3 spans 18 amino acids.

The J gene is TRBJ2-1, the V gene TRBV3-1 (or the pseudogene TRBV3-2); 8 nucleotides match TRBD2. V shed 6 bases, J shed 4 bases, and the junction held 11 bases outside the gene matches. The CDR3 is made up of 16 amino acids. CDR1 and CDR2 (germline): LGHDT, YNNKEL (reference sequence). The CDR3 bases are TGTGCCAGCAGTCCACAAACTAGCGGCCCGTACAATGAGCAGTTCTTC. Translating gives CASSPQTSGPYNEQFF.

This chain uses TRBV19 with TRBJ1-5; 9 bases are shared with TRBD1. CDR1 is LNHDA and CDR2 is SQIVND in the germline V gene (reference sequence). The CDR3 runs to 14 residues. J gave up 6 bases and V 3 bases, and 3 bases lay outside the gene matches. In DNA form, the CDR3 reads TGTGCCAGTAGTATGGGGACAGGGAGTCAGCCCCAGCATTTT. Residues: CASSMGTGSQPQHF.

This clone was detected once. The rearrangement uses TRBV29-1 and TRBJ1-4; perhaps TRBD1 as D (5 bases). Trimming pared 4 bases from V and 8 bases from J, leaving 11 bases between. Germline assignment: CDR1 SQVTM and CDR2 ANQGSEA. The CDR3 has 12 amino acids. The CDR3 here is CSVAGGREKLFF. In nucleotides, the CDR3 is TGCAGCGTTGCCGGGGGTAGAGAAAAACTGTTTTTT.

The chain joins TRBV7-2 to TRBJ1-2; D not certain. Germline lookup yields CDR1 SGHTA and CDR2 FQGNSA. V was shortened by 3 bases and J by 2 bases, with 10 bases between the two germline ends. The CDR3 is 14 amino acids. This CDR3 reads CASSFREKNYGYTF. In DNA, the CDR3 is TGTGCCAGCAGCTTTCGAGAGAAGAACTATGGCTACACCTTC.

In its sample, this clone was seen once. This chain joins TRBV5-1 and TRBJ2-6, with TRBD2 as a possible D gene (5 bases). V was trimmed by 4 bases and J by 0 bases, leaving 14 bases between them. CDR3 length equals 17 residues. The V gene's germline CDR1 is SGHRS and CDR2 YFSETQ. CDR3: CASSTGGANSGANVLTF. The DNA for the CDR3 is TGCGCCAGCAGCACCGGAGGCGCCAACTCTGGGGCCAACGTCCTGACTTTC. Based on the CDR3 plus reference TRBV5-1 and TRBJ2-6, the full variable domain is KAGVTQTPRYLIKTRGQQVTLSCSPISGHRSVSWYQQTPGQGLQFLFEYFSETQRNKGNFPGRFSGRQFSNSRSEMNVSTLELGDSALYLCASSTGGANSGANVLTFGAGSRLTVL.

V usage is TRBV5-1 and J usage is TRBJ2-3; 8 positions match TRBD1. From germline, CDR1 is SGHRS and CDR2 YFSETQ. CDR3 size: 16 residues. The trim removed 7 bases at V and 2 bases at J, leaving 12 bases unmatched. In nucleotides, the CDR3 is TGCGCCAGCGGTCCCGGCAGGGGGCCCGACACAGATACGCAGTATTTT. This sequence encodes CASGPGRGPDTDTQYF.

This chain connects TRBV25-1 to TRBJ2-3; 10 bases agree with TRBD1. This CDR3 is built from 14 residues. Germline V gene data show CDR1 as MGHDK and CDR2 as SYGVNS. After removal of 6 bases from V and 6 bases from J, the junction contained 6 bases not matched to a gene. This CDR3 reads CASRWGQGTDTQYF. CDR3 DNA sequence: TGTGCCAGCAGGTGGGGACAGGGGACTGATACGCAGTATTTT.

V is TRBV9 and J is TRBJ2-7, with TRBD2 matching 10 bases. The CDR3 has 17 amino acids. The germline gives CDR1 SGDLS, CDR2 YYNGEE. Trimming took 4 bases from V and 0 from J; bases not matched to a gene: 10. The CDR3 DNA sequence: TGTGCCAGCAGCCCCGACCCTACTAGCGGGGCCTCCTACGAGCAGTACTTC. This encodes CASSPDPTSGASYEQYF.

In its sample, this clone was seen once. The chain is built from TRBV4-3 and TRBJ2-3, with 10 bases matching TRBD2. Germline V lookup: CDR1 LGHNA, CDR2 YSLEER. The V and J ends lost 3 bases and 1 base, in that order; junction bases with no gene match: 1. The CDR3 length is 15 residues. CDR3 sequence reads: CASSHTSGGTDTQYF. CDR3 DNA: TGCGCCAGCAGCCATACTAGCGGGGGCACAGATACGCAGTATTTT.

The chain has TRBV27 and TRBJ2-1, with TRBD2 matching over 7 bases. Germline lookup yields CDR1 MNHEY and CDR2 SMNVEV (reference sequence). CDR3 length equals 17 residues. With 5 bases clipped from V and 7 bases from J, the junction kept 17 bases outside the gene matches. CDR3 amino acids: CASSRAWGGEVGNEQFF. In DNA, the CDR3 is TGTGCCAGCAGTCGTGCGTGGGGGGGGGAAGTAGGTAATGAGCAGTTCTTC.

The CDR3 reads CATSDSFGGGYTF. In DNA form, the CDR3 reads TGTGCCACCAGTGATTCATTTGGAGGAGGCTACACCTTC. The V and J genes are TRBV24-1 and TRBJ1-2; D not certain. CDR3 length: 13 amino acids. The germline V and J ends were trimmed by 2 bases and 8 bases, with 11 bases remaining between them. Germline V gene data show CDR1 as KGHDR and CDR2 as SFDVKD.

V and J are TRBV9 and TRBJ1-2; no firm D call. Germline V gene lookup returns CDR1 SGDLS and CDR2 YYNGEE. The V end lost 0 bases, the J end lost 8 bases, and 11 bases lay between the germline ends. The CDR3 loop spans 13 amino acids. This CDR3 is CASSVEQFSGYTF. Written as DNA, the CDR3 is TGTGCCAGCAGCGTAGAACAGTTCTCCGGCTACACCTTC. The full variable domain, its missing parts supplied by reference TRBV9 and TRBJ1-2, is DSGVTQTPKHLITATGQRVTLRCSPRSGDLSVYWYQQSLDQGLQFLIQYYNGEERAKGNILERFSAQQFPDLHSELNLSSLELGDSALYFCASSVEQFSGYTFGSGTRLTVV.

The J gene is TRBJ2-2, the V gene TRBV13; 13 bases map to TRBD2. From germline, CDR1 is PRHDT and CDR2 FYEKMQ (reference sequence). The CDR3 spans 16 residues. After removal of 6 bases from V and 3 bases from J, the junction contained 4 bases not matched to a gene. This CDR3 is CASSPGLAGHTGELFF. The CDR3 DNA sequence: TGTGCCAGCAGTCCGGGACTAGCGGGACACACCGGGGAGCTGTTTTTT.

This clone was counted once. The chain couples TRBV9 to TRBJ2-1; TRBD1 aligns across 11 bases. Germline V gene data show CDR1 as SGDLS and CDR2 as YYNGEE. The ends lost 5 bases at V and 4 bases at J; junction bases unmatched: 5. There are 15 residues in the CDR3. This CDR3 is CASSGGQGAYNEQFF. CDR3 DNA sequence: TGTGCCAGCAGTGGAGGACAGGGGGCATACAATGAGCAGTTCTTC.

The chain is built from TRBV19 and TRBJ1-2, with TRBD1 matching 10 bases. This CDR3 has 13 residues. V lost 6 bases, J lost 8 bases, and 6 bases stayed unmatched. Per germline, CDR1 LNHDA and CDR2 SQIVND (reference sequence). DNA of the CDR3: TGTGCCAGTAGCGTGACAGGGGGCCAGGGCTACACCTTC. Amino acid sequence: CASSVTGGQGYTF.

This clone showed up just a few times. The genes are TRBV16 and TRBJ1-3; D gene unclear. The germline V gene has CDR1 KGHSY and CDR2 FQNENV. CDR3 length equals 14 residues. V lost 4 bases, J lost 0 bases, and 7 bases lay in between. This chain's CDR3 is CASSPTPSGNTIYF. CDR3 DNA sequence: TGTGCCAGCAGCCCGACACCCTCTGGAAACACCATATATTTT.

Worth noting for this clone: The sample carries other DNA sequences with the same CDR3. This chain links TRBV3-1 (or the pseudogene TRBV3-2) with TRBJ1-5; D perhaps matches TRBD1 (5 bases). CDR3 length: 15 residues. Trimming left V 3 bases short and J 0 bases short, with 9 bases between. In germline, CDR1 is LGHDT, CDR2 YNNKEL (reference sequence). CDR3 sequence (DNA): TGTGCCAGCAGCCAGGGGGGTGCTAGCAATCAGCCCCAGCATTTT. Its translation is CASSQGGASNQPQHF.

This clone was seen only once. The CDR3 DNA follows: TGTGCCAGCAGACGCACAGGGGTAAGCTATGGCTACACCTTC. It codes for CASRRTGVSYGYTF. V and J are TRBV28 and TRBJ1-2; 7 nucleotides align to TRBD1. Germline values: CDR1 MDHEN, CDR2 SYDVKM. The CDR3 loop spans 14 amino acids. With V trimmed by 6 bases and J by 4 bases, 8 bases remained unmatched.

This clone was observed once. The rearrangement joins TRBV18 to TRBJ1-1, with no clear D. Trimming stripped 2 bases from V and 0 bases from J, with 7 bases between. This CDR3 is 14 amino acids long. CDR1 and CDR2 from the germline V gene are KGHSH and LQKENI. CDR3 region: CASSPGGVNTEAFF. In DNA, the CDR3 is TGTGCCAGCTCACCAGGCGGGGTGAACACTGAAGCTTTCTTT.